The rows below give T cell receptor beta chains drawn from one sample of a study of molecular identifiers for immune sequencing clone quantification. A single record per CDR3 protein comes from TCRdb applying MiXCR to the PCR reads. The sample shows about 68,000 distinct CDR3 sequences, around 18% of them seen only once. The sample consisted of naive CD8+ T cells from blood, with Jurkat cell RNA spiked in. These receptors originate from a human donor in good health. Some libraries in this study had Jurkat cell RNA spiked in. Each CDR3 is given with its conserved first and last residue. Only some rows state a clone size, as once, few, many or a class for expanded clones.

V: TRBV27; size: NA; J: TRBJ1-1; CDR3: CASSRLMGTGFTEAFF
V: TRBV28; size: NA; J: TRBJ2-7; CDR3: CAIPGTKNSYEQYF
V: TRBV3-1; size: many; J: TRBJ2-7; CDR3: CASSPDLEGGWYEQYF
V: TRBV7-8; size: many; J: TRBJ2-7; CDR3: CASSPDGSSYEQYF
V: TRBV19; size: many; J: TRBJ2-2; CDR3: CASSRVQFPPTGELFF
V: TRBV19; size: many; J: TRBJ1-5; CDR3: CASSINLRQNQPQHF
V: TRBV28; size: NA; J: TRBJ1-2; CDR3: CASRPDDNYGYTF
V: TRBV4-2; size: many; J: TRBJ1-6; CDR3: CASSQDQGGGSPLHF
V: TRBV14; size: many; J: TRBJ2-7; CDR3: CASSQSGTSYEQYF
V: TRBV3-1; size: many; J: TRBJ1-2; CDR3: CASSQRDRLYYTF
V: TRBV6-6; size: many; J: TRBJ2-3; CDR3: CASSSLMAVGADTQYF
V: TRBV2; size: NA; J: TRBJ1-5; CDR3: CASSGVGNNQPQHF
V: TRBV11-2; size: NA; J: TRBJ2-2; CDR3: CASSFKKTLGTGNTGELFF
V: TRBV24-1; size: many; J: TRBJ2-3; CDR3: CATSAWLPSGLAGTDTQYF
V: TRBV3-1; size: many; J: TRBJ2-3; CDR3: CASSQPTQKPTDTQYF
V: TRBV12-3/TRBV12-4; size: NA; J: TRBJ2-1; CDR3: CASSLVAGGIYNEQFF
V: TRBV5-6; size: NA; J: TRBJ2-1; CDR3: CASRSGTTPAEQFF
V: TRBV3-1; size: many; J: TRBJ1-1; CDR3: CASSQLALGRSEAFF
V: TRBV27; size: many; J: TRBJ1-5; CDR3: CASSFFKHQPQHF
V: TRBV5-1; size: many; J: TRBJ2-7; CDR3: CASSLGNSAYEQYF
V: TRBV27; size: many; J: TRBJ2-3; CDR3: CASSFSLSTDTQYF
V: TRBV20-1; size: many; J: TRBJ2-1; CDR3: CSAHTGLAGYNEQFF
V: TRBV6-5; size: many; J: TRBJ1-1; CDR3: CASSLGARTEAFF